These 19 T cell receptor beta chains were all obtained from the same sample, sequenced in a study of blood T cells in healthy people across ages. The use of a sample-barcoded 5' primer and a J-beta primer mix characterized a second PCR of roughly 6 to 11 cycles. Each CDR3 protein is one row after TCRdb ran MiXCR on the 5' RACE reads. There are fewer than 900,000 distinct CDR3 sequences in the sample; roughly two fifths occur only once, and 20% to 25% lies in the top ten. The sample comprised blood. All receptors derive from an older woman in good health.

The rearrangement uses TRBV6-2 or TRBV6-3 and TRBJ2-5; D not certain. Germline V gene data show CDR1 as MNHEY and CDR2 as SVGEGT. The V and J ends lost 8 bases and 1 base respectively, with 8 bases between them. CDR3 length equals 12 residues. CDR3: CASASIQETQYF. The CDR3 DNA is TGTGCCAGCGCGAGCATCCAAGAGACCCAGTACTTC.

The CDR3 nucleotides are TGTGCCAGCAGCTTGGGACTACCCAGGAACACTGAAGCTTTCTTT. Encoded protein: CASSLGLPRNTEAFF. The chain uses TRBV11-2 and TRBJ1-1; D might be TRBD1 (5 bases). CDR1 and CDR2 from the germline V gene are SGHAT and FQNNGV. This CDR3 has 15 residues. The V and J ends lost 3 bases and 1 base respectively, with 12 bases between them. Full variable domain (outside the CDR3, taken from reference TRBV11-2 and TRBJ1-1): EAGVAQSPRYKIIEKRQSVAFWCNPISGHATLYWYQQILGQGPKLLIQFQNNGVVDDSQLPKDRFSAERLKGVDSTLKIQPAKLEDSAVYLCASSLGLPRNTEAFFGQGTRLTVV.

The chain carries TRBV5-6 and TRBJ2-5; D unresolved. The ends were cut back, 3 bases at V and 11 bases at J, with 14 bases in the middle. The CDR3 is 12 residues long. CDR1 is SGHDT and CDR2 is YYEEEE in the germline V gene. This CDR3 reads CASSYVRNEQYF. DNA of the CDR3: TGTGCCAGCAGCTACGTCCGGAATGAGCAGTACTTC.

This clonotype was picked up a small number of times. V is TRBV9 and J is TRBJ2-1, with 10 positions matching TRBD2. The germline V gene encodes CDR1 SGDLS and CDR2 YYNGEE. This CDR3 region has 17 residues. The junction had 10 bases not matched to a gene; V was cut back by 3 bases and J by 4 bases. The CDR3, as DNA: TGTGCCAGCAGCGAGGGCACACTAGCGGGGCTTTACAATGAGCAGTTCTTC. Translating it yields CASSEGTLAGLYNEQFF.

This clonotype was detected a few times. The chain joins TRBV6-2 or TRBV6-3 to TRBJ2-7; D tentatively reads TRBD1 or TRBD2 (5 bases each). There are 15 residues in the CDR3. Germline V gene lookup returns CDR1 MNHEY and CDR2 SVGEGT. The ends were cut back, 2 bases at V and 2 bases at J, with 13 bases in the middle. The DNA of the CDR3 is TGTGCCAGCAGTTACCCGGGACCGGGGACCTACGAGCAGTACTTC. This sequence encodes CASSYPGPGTYEQYF.

The genes are TRBV29-1 and TRBJ2-2; no reliable D call. CDR3 length: 13 amino acids. Looked up from germline, CDR1 is SQVTM and CDR2 is ANQGSEA. Trimming removed 4 bases from V and 1 base from J, with 7 bases in between. Here the CDR3 reads CSVVDGNTGELFF. DNA for the CDR3: TGCAGCGTTGTGGACGGGAACACCGGGGAGCTGTTTTTT.

V usage is TRBV4-3 and J usage is TRBJ2-7; 11 bases fit TRBD2. The CDR3 runs to 18 residues. Germline CDR1 and CDR2: LGHNA and YSLEER. J was trimmed by 2 bases and V by 0 bases; bases with no gene match: 9. The CDR3 DNA is TGCGCCAGCAGCCAAGACCCCCGGACTAGCGGGTTCCCCTACGAGCAGTACTTC. Encoded protein: CASSQDPRTSGFPYEQYF.

This clonotype was observed a handful of times. The V call is TRBV2, the J call TRBJ1-6; 7 positions match TRBD1. The CDR3 is 14 residues long. The V gene's germline CDR1 is SNHLY and CDR2 FYNNEI. Losses at the gene ends were 7 bases for V and 5 bases for J; bases not matched to a gene: 5. Here the CDR3 reads CASTEQGNNSPLHF. In nucleotides, the CDR3 is TGTGCCAGCACAGAACAGGGGAATAATTCACCCCTCCACTTT.

This clonotype has only a few counts. CDR3 DNA sequence: TGTGCCAGCAGCGAGGCGGGGAACTATGGCTACACCTTC. Protein product: CASSEAGNYGYTF. The rearrangement uses TRBV6-1 and TRBJ1-2; D not certain. The CDR3 sequence is 13 residues long. Deletions cut 6 bases from V and 2 bases from J, with 10 bases between. Germline CDR1 MNHNS, CDR2 SASEGT.

The DNA of the CDR3 is TGCGCCAGCAGCGTTGAGGGTGGGAACACTGAAGCTTTCTTT. This sequence encodes CASSVEGGNTEAFF. This sequence joins TRBV5-1 and TRBJ1-1; D gene ambiguous. This CDR3 has 14 residues. Per the germline V gene, CDR1 is SGHRS and CDR2 is YFSETQ. V was pared by 4 bases and J by 1 base, with 11 bases between.

This clonotype was detected only a few times. The J gene is TRBJ2-5, the V gene TRBV7-9, with D possibly being TRBD1 (6 bases). The CDR3 loop spans 13 amino acids. The V gene's germline CDR1 is SEHNR and CDR2 FQNEAQ (reference sequence). V dropped 1 base and J dropped 11 bases, with 14 bases sitting between them. For the CDR3, the DNA is TGTGCCAGCAGCTTAGACCCGGGACAACCGCAGTACTTC. It specifies CASSLDPGQPQYF.

This clonotype was detected a few times. This sequence joins TRBV29-1 and TRBJ2-2; 15 nucleotides match TRBD2. The ends lost 5 bases at V and 8 bases at J; junction bases unmatched: 6. Germline loops: CDR1 SQVTM, CDR2 ANQGSEA. The CDR3 contains 15 residues. CDR3 sequence (DNA): TGCAGCGTTTTAGGACTAGCGGGAGGGCCTGGGGAGCTGTTTTTT. Encoded protein: CSVLGLAGGPGELFF.

This clonotype was recorded only once. The chain recombines TRBV6-6 with TRBJ2-7; 8 bases line up with TRBD1. The V gene end was trimmed by 5 bases and the J gene end by 0 bases; junction bases not matched to a gene: 9. Germline V CDR1 and CDR2: MNHNY, SVGAGI (reference sequence). The CDR3 runs to 16 residues. This CDR3 is CASSPLWTGSSYEQYF. In DNA form, the CDR3 reads TGTGCCAGCAGTCCCCTTTGGACAGGGAGCTCCTACGAGCAGTACTTC.

This clonotype was observed a few times. The V call is TRBV2, the J call TRBJ1-2; D is ambiguous. This CDR3 has 14 residues. In germline, CDR1 is SNHLY, CDR2 FYNNEI. V gave up 2 bases and J gave up 0 bases, with 7 bases separating them. CDR3 nucleotide sequence: TGTGCCAGCAGTGAACAGCAAGCTAACTATGGCTACACCTTC. It encodes CASSEQQANYGYTF.

The chain employs TRBV9 and TRBJ2-5; D may be TRBD1 (6 bases). The CDR3 has 15 residues. Germline values: CDR1 SGDLS, CDR2 YYNGEE. V lost 0 bases to trimming and J lost 11 bases, with 20 bases between them. CDR3 loop: CASSVVLGAHNEQYF. CDR3 nucleotide sequence: TGTGCCAGCAGCGTAGTTCTGGGGGCGCACAATGAGCAGTACTTC.

This clonotype was detected ten times or more. The chain uses TRBV12-3 or TRBV12-4 and TRBJ2-5; TRBD2 matches 10 bases. The CDR3 sequence is 16 residues long. The V segment lost 5 bases and the J segment 0 bases; nucleotides outside the gene matches: 6. The CDR3 region has the DNA TGTGCCAGCAGTAGCCGGACTAGCGGACACCAAGAGACCCAGTACTTC. Translating it yields CASSSRTSGHQETQYF.

V usage is TRBV6-5 and J usage is TRBJ2-1, with TRBD2 matching 8 bases. Unmatched junction bases numbered 12, after V lost 11 bases and J lost 3 bases. The V gene's germline CDR1 is MNHEY and CDR2 SVGAGI. CDR3 length: 15 amino acids. The CDR3 sequence: CAGRPRAGGYNEQFF. CDR3 coding DNA: TGTGCCGGCCGACCGAGGGCGGGAGGCTACAATGAGCAGTTCTTC.

A note on this clonotype: Sequence at one end of the junction differs from germline and may be a read error. The V gene is TRBV7-6, the J gene TRBJ2-7; 9 bases agree with TRBD1. The germline V gene encodes CDR1 SGHVS and CDR2 FNYEAQ. The CDR3 is 14 residues long. The CDR3 protein is CANSLGQGTYEQYF. As DNA, the CDR3 is TGTGCCAACAGCTTAGGACAGGGGACCTACGAGCAGTACTTC. Combining the CDR3 with reference TRBV7-6 and TRBJ2-7 gives the whole variable domain GAGVSQSPRYKVTKRGQDVALRCDPISGHVSLYWYRQALGQGPEFLTYFNYEAQQDKSGLPNDRFSAERPEGSISTLTIQRTEQRDSAMYRCANSLGQGTYEQYFGPGTRLTVT.

The CDR3 nucleotides are TGTGCCAGCAGCTTAGACGTGGGGACCCAGTACTTC. This encodes CASSLDVGTQYF. V is TRBV7-9 and J is TRBJ2-7, with D unresolved. The J call may be faulty, since TRBJ2-5 better matches the DNA end. Germline V gene lookup returns CDR1 SEHNR and CDR2 FQNEAQ (reference sequence). The CDR3 has 12 amino acids.